Only a few counts were recorded for the clone carrying this T cell receptor (beta chain). Antigen unknown. TCRdb processed the PCR reads anew with MiXCR; each CDR3 protein has one entry. The sample records over 35,000 distinct CDR3 sequences, 18% being singletons. The authors sorted naive CD8 T cells as CD8+CD4-CCR7+CD45RA+. The sample is drawn from a study of molecular identifiers for immune sequencing clone quantification. Findings and caveats of the study: Clones above 20 RNA copies contained over 97% of effector molecules but under 1% of naive ones.

V lost 3 bases and J 6 bases, leaving 20 bases between the germline ends. Germline assignment: CDR1 SGHVS and CDR2 FNYEAQ. The CDR3 is 17 residues long. The sequence came from a human donor in good health. Some libraries in this study had Jurkat cell RNA spiked in. This rearrangement joins TRBV7-6 to TRBJ2-2; tentatively, D is TRBD1 (6 bases). Material for sequencing was naive CD8+ T cells from blood, with Jurkat cell RNA spiked in. The subset denotes: FACS-sorted CD8+CD4-CCR7+CD45RA+ naive T cells. CDR3 sequence reads: CASSLANTGRLAGELFF. The CDR3, as DNA: TGTGCCAGCAGCTTGGCTAATACAGGGCGTCTCGCCGGGGAGCTGTTTTTT.